This T cell receptor beta chain was retrieved from a study of blood T cells in healthy people across ages. Alongside a J-beta primer mix, a sample-barcoded 5' primer served in a second PCR lasting about 6 to 12 cycles. TCRdb reanalysed the 5' RACE reads using MiXCR and keeps one entry per CDR3 protein. Counted here are approximately 780,000 distinct CDR3 sequences, under 30% occurring once; the ten biggest clones make up around 2.9%. The CDR3 is made up of 12 amino acids. Germline CDR1 SQVTM, CDR2 ANQGSEA. V lost 4 bases and J lost 1; bases outside the gene matches: 1. General study points: What prevented conclusive comparison of naive and antigen-experienced cells was that PBMCs were unsorted.

This clonotype occurred many times. Its antigen remains unidentified. In addition, the sample was reused for a study of T cells of mothers and their children. That study adds: Sample barcodes and 2-4 random nucleotides were added by the M1S primer of the second PCR. When mothers and children were related, their normalized repertoire overlap, which was always slightly higher, did not differ significantly from that of unrelated pairs.

Input material: blood. The chain joins TRBV29-1 to TRBJ2-7, with 7 bases fitting TRBD2. The TCR comes from a boy between 10 and 17 years old in good health. This CDR3 is CSVGGLSYEQYF. CDR3 sequence (DNA): TGCAGCGTTGGGGGACTATCCTACGAGCAGTACTTC.